Listed below are T cell receptor beta chains from one sample, sequenced in a study of Graves' ophthalmopathy and Graves' hyperthyroidism. TCRdb fed the multiplex PCR reads into MiXCR, producing one record per CDR3 protein. Seen here are roughly 500,000 distinct CDR3 sequences, under 15% observed once, and the top ten hold about 10%. Specimen: blood. Receptors were obtained from a woman in her 30s with Graves' ophthalmopathy. Each CDR3 is given with its conserved first and last residue. The order of the fields is J gene, clone size, D gene, V gene, CDR3 protein, CDR3 DNA. A D gene is named only where the DNA matches it firmly. Expanded clones are given a class, and other clones once, few, many or no size at all.

TRBJ1-1	-	TRBD1	TRBV6-4	CASSAHGTGSDTEAFF	TGTGCCAGCAGTGCTCACGGGACAGGGTCCGACACTGAAGCTTTCTTT
TRBJ2-3	-	-	TRBV10-1	CASRWDRDSLDVQYF	TGCGCCAGCAGGTGGGATCGGGACTCCTTAGATGTGCAGTATTTT
TRBJ2-7	few	TRBD1	TRBV27	CASSFFRKTGVVYEQYF	TGTGCCAGCAGTTTTTTCCGCAAGACAGGGGTGGTGTACGAGCAGTACTTC
TRBJ1-2	few	TRBD1	TRBV12-5	CASGLPTPYRDRDYGLLADTF	TGTGCTAGTGGTTTGCCAACCCCCTACCGGGACAGGGACTATGGTTTATTAGCGGACACCTTC
TRBJ1-1	many	TRBD1	TRBV13	CASSFSTGKEEAFF	TGTGCCAGCAGCTTTTCGACAGGGAAAGAAGAAGCTTTCTTT
TRBJ1-2	-	-	TRBV24-1	CATSDTTGIHGYTF	TGTGCCACCAGTGACACCACAGGGATACATGGCTACACCTTC
TRBJ1-5	-	-	TRBV6-1	CASSVRGRGNQPQHF	TGTGCCAGCAGTGTTAGAGGCAGGGGCAATCAGCCCCAGCATTTT
TRBJ1-2	many	-	TRBV2	CARRPIERNWNYGYTF	TGTGCCAGACGACCCATAGAGAGGAACTGGAACTATGGCTACACCTTC
TRBJ1-2	-	TRBD1	TRBV6-1	CASTGYRGPLYGYTF	TGTGCCAGCACTGGCTACAGGGGTCCTCTTTATGGCTACACCTTC
TRBJ2-4	many	-	TRBV13	CASSLWSLGAKNIQYF	TGTGCCAGCAGCCTCTGGAGCCTTGGGGCCAAAAACATTCAGTACTTC
TRBJ2-2	-	TRBD1	TRBV15	CATSPGTGDTGELFF	TGTGCCACCAGCCCCGGGACAGGGGACACCGGGGAGCTGTTTTTT
TRBJ2-3	few	-	TRBV12-3/TRBV12-4	CASSFFGGTDTQYF	TGTGCCAGCAGTTTCTTTGGGGGCACAGATACGCAGTATTTT
TRBJ2-7	-	-	TRBV5-1	CASSLEGPPYF	TGCGCCAGCAGCTTGGAGGGCCCCCCGTACTTC
TRBJ2-5	many	-	TRBV9	CASSVGPKETQYF	TGTGCCAGCAGCGTAGGGCCAAAAGAGACCCAGTACTTC
TRBJ1-2	many	-	TRBV6-1	CASSEVAGGGGGYTF	TGTGCCAGCAGTGAAGTGGCTGGGGGCGGCGGGGGCTACACCTTC
TRBJ1-5	many	-	TRBV11-2	CASSSSPTINQPQHF	TGTGCCAGCAGCTCCAGTCCAACCATCAATCAGCCCCAGCATTTT
TRBJ2-4	many	-	TRBV12-3/TRBV12-4	CASSYQGGSDGIKYF	TGTGCCAGCAGTTATCAAGGGGGGTCCGATGGCATTAAGTACTTC
TRBJ2-5	many	TRBD2	TRBV12-3/TRBV12-4	CASSLGVGGGVETQYF	TGTGCCAGCAGTTTAGGTGTCGGGGGAGGGGTGGAGACCCAGTACTTC
TRBJ1-2	many	-	TRBV6-1	CASRPPLGGFNYGYTF	TGTGCCAGCAGACCACCGTTGGGGGGCTTTAACTATGGCTACACCTTC
TRBJ2-2	many	-	TRBV6-5	CASSYLSITGELFF	TGTGCCAGCAGTTACCTTAGTATCACCGGGGAGCTGTTTTTT
TRBJ2-2	many	-	TRBV7-6	CASSPKATPNTGELFF	TGTGCCAGCAGCCCTAAGGCTACCCCGAACACCGGGGAGCTGTTTTTT
TRBJ1-2	few	-	TRBV7-9	CASSLVEGPYGYTF	TGTGCCAGCAGCTTAGTAGAAGGGCCCTATGGCTACACCTTC
TRBJ2-7	-	-	TRBV12-3/TRBV12-4	CASRQHRVYEQYF	TGTGCCAGCAGACAACACAGGGTTTACGAGCAGTACTTC
TRBJ1-1	many	-	TRBV18	CASSPRGPKNEAFF	TGTGCCAGCTCACCACGGGGACCGAAAAATGAAGCTTTCTTT
TRBJ1-5	few	-	TRBV30	CAWSHSNQPQHF	TGTGCCTGGAGCCATAGCAATCAGCCCCAGCATTTT
TRBJ1-5	-	-	TRBV2	CASSVGRDLNQPQHF	TGTGCCAGCAGTGTAGGGAGGGACCTCAATCAGCCCCAGCATTTT
TRBJ1-1	many	-	TRBV7-9	CASSDILLGNTEAFF	TGTGCCAGCAGCGATATCCTCCTAGGAAACACTGAAGCTTTCTTT
TRBJ2-3	few	-	TRBV5-1	CATCSASRSTDTQYF	TGCGCCACCTGTTCTGCGAGTCGTAGCACAGATACGCAGTATTTT
TRBJ1-1	many	TRBD1	TRBV5-1	CASSLRQGNTEAFF	TGTGCCAGCAGTTTAAGACAGGGGAACACTGAAGCTTTCTTT
TRBJ2-4	many	-	TRBV10-3	CAISESGVAKNIQYF	TGTGCCATCAGTGAGTCGGGGGTAGCCAAAAACATTCAGTACTTC
TRBJ2-7	many	-	TRBV28	CASTLGGAREQYF	TGTGCCAGCACCCTTGGAGGGGCGCGGGAGCAGTACTTC
TRBJ1-2	many	TRBD1	TRBV19	CASSPDRTFYGYTF	TGTGCCAGTAGCCCGGACAGGACTTTTTACGGCTACACCTTC
TRBJ2-7	many	-	TRBV20-1	CSARIPWDSTILSYEQYF	TGCAGTGCTCGAATACCATGGGACTCTACTATCCTCTCCTACGAGCAGTACTTC
TRBJ2-7	many	-	TRBV6-1	CASSVLGDSYEQYF	TGTGCCAGCAGTGTCCTGGGCGACTCCTACGAGCAGTACTTC
TRBJ1-2	many	TRBD1	TRBV10-2	CASSETGVYYGYTF	TGCGCCAGCAGTGAAACAGGGGTGTACTATGGCTACACCTTC
TRBJ1-2	-	TRBD1	TRBV10-3	CAISGDRLYGYTF	TGTGCCATCAGTGGGGACAGGCTCTATGGCTACACCTTC
TRBJ1-1	few	-	TRBV6-5	CASSYVGVTEAFF	TGTGCCAGCAGTTACGTGGGTGTGACTGAAGCTTTCTTT
TRBJ2-7	many	TRBD2	TRBV10-1	CASTESSGRRQYF	TGCGCCAGCACCGAAAGTAGCGGGAGGCGGCAGTACTTC
TRBJ1-6	many	-	TRBV25-1	CASSELVRSPLHF	TGTGCCAGCAGTGAACTTGTGAGGTCACCCCTCCACTTT
TRBJ2-3	few	-	TRBV12-5	CASGFSSRADTQYF	TGTGCTAGTGGTTTCAGCTCCCGGGCAGATACGCAGTATTTT
TRBJ1-3	-	-	TRBV4-1	CASSQPILSGNNIYF	TGCGCCAGCAGCCAACCGATTCTCTCTGGAAACAACATATATTTT
TRBJ1-1	many	-	TRBV5-6	CASSLGWIGHTEAFF	TGTGCCAGCAGCTTAGGCTGGATAGGGCACACTGAAGCTTTCTTT
TRBJ1-5	many	-	TRBV30	CAWSVVSNQPQHF	TGTGCCTGGAGTGTTGTTAGCAATCAGCCCCAGCATTTT
TRBJ1-2	many	TRBD1	TRBV7-9	CASSGTGPNYGYTF	TGTGCCAGCAGCGGGACAGGGCCGAACTATGGCTACACCTTC
TRBJ2-4	-	-	TRBV28	CASSLSRQGGRLSIQYF	TGTGCCAGCAGTTTATCGAGACAGGGAGGTCGATTGTCCATTCAGTACTTC
TRBJ2-7	many	TRBD1	TRBV13	CASSHIGTGSYEQYF	TGTGCCAGCAGCCATATCGGGACAGGCTCCTACGAGCAGTACTTC
TRBJ1-6	many	-	TRBV11-2	CASSRLSRVVNSPLHF	TGTGCCAGCAGCCGATTATCCCGGGTTGTTAATTCACCCCTCCACTTT
TRBJ2-5	-	-	TRBV14	CASSPITTQETQYF	TGTGCCAGCAGCCCCATAACCACCCAAGAGACCCAGTACTTC
TRBJ1-1	many	-	TRBV24-1	CATSDATGNTEAFF	TGTGCCACCAGTGATGCAACCGGGAACACTGAAGCTTTCTTT
TRBJ2-7	many	-	TRBV12-3/TRBV12-4	CASSTMTVYEQYF	TGTGCCAGCAGTACCATGACAGTATACGAGCAGTACTTC
TRBJ2-5	many	TRBD1	TRBV4-1	CASSHPRAGQGQETQYF	TGCGCCAGCAGCCACCCCCGCGCGGGACAGGGGCAAGAGACCCAGTACTTC
TRBJ2-7	few	TRBD1	TRBV2	CASSGDRVTYEQYF	TGTGCCAGCAGTGGGGACAGGGTTACCTACGAGCAGTACTTC
TRBJ1-2	many	-	TRBV5-1	CASSPGTTLRYGYTF	TGCGCCAGCAGCCCCGGGACAACCCTGAGGTATGGCTACACCTTC
TRBJ2-7	many	TRBD1	TRBV11-2	CASSPTPGTGYEQYF	TGTGCCAGCAGCCCCACACCCGGGACAGGGTACGAGCAGTACTTC
TRBJ1-2	many	-	TRBV12-3/TRBV12-4	CASSNTGISGYTF	TGTGCCAGCAGCAATACAGGGATATCAGGCTACACCTTC
TRBJ2-5	many	-	TRBV28	CASSSPKGETQYF	TGTGCCAGCAGTTCGCCGAAGGGGGAGACCCAGTACTTC
TRBJ1-6	many	TRBD1	TRBV12-3/TRBV12-4	CASTSGGYSPLHF	TGTGCCAGCACCTCAGGGGGGTACTCACCCCTCCACTTT